The 25 T cell receptor beta chains below come from one sample, sequenced in a study of memory CD4+ T cells and cytomegalovirus serostatus (dated by TCRdb to the late 2010s). Single viable CD3+CD4+CD8-CD45RO+ cells were sorted as memory CD4+ T cells on a FACSAria II. Library construction relied on the immunoSEQ multiplex PCR assay. Sourced from immuneACCESS, this table was stored by TCRdb with only in-frame sequences that have V and J called. A share of the clones is absent; for the studies checked, an unresolved V gene accounts for under half, and the remainder has no known explanation. The sample table contains around 50,000 clones; only one count was recorded for approximately 78% of them. The ten largest clones represent 0.65% to 0.7% of the sample. The sample consisted of memory CD4+ T cells from blood. All receptors derive from an adult in good health and CMV-seronegative.

A few counts support this clone. The rearrangement links TRBV6-5 to TRBJ1-2; 7 bases are shared with TRBD1. This CDR3 region has 13 residues. Germline V gene lookup returns CDR1 MNHEY and CDR2 SVGAGI. The trim removed 4 bases at V and 7 bases at J, leaving 6 bases unmatched. CDR3 protein: CASSSTQGTGYTF. The CDR3 DNA reads as TGTGCCAGCAGTTCCACACAGGGGACTGGCTACACCTTC.

This chain connects TRBV15 to TRBJ1-5; tentative D call: TRBD1 (5 bases). CDR1 is LNHNV and CDR2 is YYDKDF in the germline V gene (reference sequence). The V gene lost 0 bases and the J gene lost 4 bases, with 13 bases spanning the gap. The CDR3 contains 16 residues. The CDR3 sequence is CATSRDPGGGNQPQHF. The CDR3 DNA reads TGTGCCACCAGCAGAGATCCTGGCGGGGGGAATCAGCCCCAGCATTTT.

The J gene is TRBJ2-5, the V gene TRBV28; D is unresolved. CDR1 and CDR2 from the germline V gene are MDHEN and SYDVKM. The CDR3 covers 11 residues. V lost 2 bases and J 7 bases, leaving 5 bases between the germline ends. CDR3 sequence (DNA): TGTGCCAGCAGTTTAAGGAGGACCCAGTACTTC. It specifies CASSLRRTQYF.

The chain combines TRBV18 with TRBJ2-5, with 11 bases aligning to TRBD2. This CDR3 region has 15 residues. Germline values: CDR1 KGHSH, CDR2 LQKENI. Trimming cost V 6 bases and J 5 bases; bases outside gene matches: 8. The CDR3 region is CASSYSGRAQETQYF. The DNA for the CDR3 is TGTGCCAGCTCCTATAGCGGGAGGGCCCAGGAGACCCAGTACTTC.

In its sample, this clone was seen once. This chain uses TRBV11-1 with TRBJ2-1; TRBD2 aligns across 10 bases. The CDR3 contains 16 residues. CDR1 and CDR2 (germline): SGHAT, FQDESV (reference sequence). Germline trimming cut 1 base from V and 8 bases from J; bases unmatched to any gene: 8. The CDR3 here is CASSLERAGGPHEQFF. The DNA of the CDR3 is TGTGCCAGCAGCTTAGAAAGAGCGGGAGGGCCGCATGAGCAGTTCTTC. The entire variable domain, with the rest obtained from reference TRBV11-1 and TRBJ2-1, is as follows: EAEVAQSPRYKITEKSQAVAFWCDPISGHATLYWYRQILGQGPELLVQFQDESVVDDSQLPKDRFSAERLKGVDSTLKIQPAELGDSAMYLCASSLERAGGPHEQFFGPGTRLTVL.

The chain combines TRBV6-6 with TRBJ1-4, with D perhaps matching TRBD1 (5 bases). The CDR3 sequence is 14 residues long. The germline V and J ends were trimmed by 7 bases and 11 bases, with 20 bases remaining between them. Germline V gives CDR1 MNHNY, CDR2 SVGAGI (reference sequence). Written as DNA, the CDR3 is TGTGCCAGCACCGACCTCGCGGGGGGTTCTAAACTGTTTTTT. It yields the protein CASTDLAGGSKLFF.

This clone was found a few times. The rearrangement joins TRBV5-6 to TRBJ1-1, with TRBD1 matching over 9 bases. Germline CDR1 reads SGHDT; CDR2 reads YYEEEE. V was pared by 5 bases and J by 8 bases, with 4 bases of the junction left unmatched. This CDR3 is built from 12 residues. The CDR3 region has the DNA TGTGCCAGCAGGATGGGACAGGGAGAAGCTTTCTTT. Encoded protein: CASRMGQGEAFF.

The rearrangement joins TRBV6-5 to TRBJ2-3; D may match TRBD1 or TRBD2 (5 bases each). The CDR3 runs to 15 residues. With 2 bases removed from V and 6 bases from J, the gap between germline ends came to 15 bases. The germline CDR1 and CDR2 sequences are MNHEY and SVGAGI. CDR3 sequence: CASSYQPIGTDTQYF. CDR3 in DNA: TGTGCCAGCAGTTACCAACCTATCGGGACCGATACGCAGTATTTT.

This chain joins TRBV28 and TRBJ2-3; 10 nucleotides agree with TRBD2. Looked up from germline, CDR1 is MDHEN and CDR2 is SYDVKM. CDR3 length: 15 residues. V lost 4 bases, J lost 4 bases, and 5 bases stayed unmatched. The CDR3 bases are TGTGCCAGCAGTTCTAGCGGGAGTGGCGCAGATACGCAGTATTTT. Translation gives CASSSSGSGADTQYF.

The chain links TRBV2 to TRBJ2-1; D gene uncertain. Between the trimmed V and J ends, which lost 6 bases and 6 bases, there was a span of 12 bases. Germline CDR1 reads SNHLY; CDR2 reads FYNNEI. The CDR3 covers 13 residues. Written as DNA, the CDR3 is TGTGCCAGCAGGGCTTTACAGCTCAATGAGCAGTTCTTC. It translates to CASRALQLNEQFF.

This clone was seen only once. The V gene is TRBV19, the J gene TRBJ2-1, with a possible D match to TRBD2 (5 bases). Germline values: CDR1 LNHDA, CDR2 SQIVND (reference sequence). The length of the CDR3 is 16 residues. Trimming removed 2 bases at V and 5 bases at J, with 16 bases between. The CDR3: CASSIKQLAFHNEQFF. The DNA for the CDR3 is TGTGCCAGTAGTATAAAGCAGCTAGCTTTCCACAATGAGCAGTTCTTC.

The chain has TRBV19 and TRBJ2-2; D may correspond to TRBD1 or TRBD2 (5 bases each). The CDR3 is made up of 16 amino acids. Germline assignment: CDR1 LNHDA and CDR2 SQIVND (reference sequence). Trimming left V 5 bases short and J 5 bases short, with 18 bases between. CDR3 bases: TGTGCCAGTAGTCTCTCCGGGACGTCCACAACCGGGGAGCTGTTTTTT. Translation: CASSLSGTSTTGELFF. The variable domain in full, with the rest retrieved from reference TRBV19 and TRBJ2-2, is DGGITQSPKYLFRKEGQNVTLSCEQNLNHDAMYWYRQDPGQGLRLIYYSQIVNDFQKGDIAEGYSVSREKKESFPLTVTSAQKNPTAFYLCASSLSGTSTTGELFFGEGSRLTVL.

V gene TRBV6-1 combines with J gene TRBJ2-2; 11 bases line up with TRBD2. J gave up 7 bases and V 2 bases, and 6 bases lay outside the gene matches. This CDR3 is 16 amino acids long. The germline CDR1 and CDR2 sequences are MNHNS and SASEGT. The CDR3 DNA is TGTGCCAGCAGTGAAACTAGCGGGAGAGGGTACGGGGAGCTGTTTTTT. Its protein is CASSETSGRGYGELFF.

The chain couples TRBV30 to TRBJ1-1; the D gene is possibly TRBD1 (5 bases). V was trimmed by 5 bases and J by 4 bases, leaving 20 bases between them. The germline V gene encodes CDR1 GTSNPN and CDR2 SVGIG (reference sequence). This CDR3 region has 15 residues. The DNA of the CDR3 is TGTGCCTGGCGTTGGCCTGGCAGGGCGGTCACTGAAGCTTTCTTT. It specifies CAWRWPGRAVTEAFF. Complete variable domain (other parts from reference TRBV30 and TRBJ1-1): SQTIHQWPATLVQPVGSPLSLECTVEGTSNPNLYWYRQAAGRGLQLLFYSVGIGQISSEVPQNLSASRPQDRQFILSSKKLLLSDSGFYLCAWRWPGRAVTEAFFGQGTRLTVV.

The V gene is TRBV6-1, the J gene TRBJ2-3, with TRBD2 identical over 13 bases. The CDR3 contains 16 residues. V gave up 5 bases and J gave up 1 base; unmatched junction bases: 3. Germline V gene data show CDR1 as MNHNS and CDR2 as SASEGT. This chain's CDR3 is CASSQGLAGGTDTQYF. CDR3 in DNA: TGTGCCAGCAGTCAAGGACTAGCGGGAGGCACAGATACGCAGTATTTT.

The CDR3 here is CASSLKTGELFF. Here the CDR3 DNA reads TGTGCCAGCTCACTCAAAACCGGGGAGCTGTTTTTT. The chain combines TRBV18 with TRBJ2-2, with no clear D. V lost 4 bases and J lost 5, with 5 bases in between. The CDR3 extends over 12 amino acids. Per the germline V gene, CDR1 is KGHSH and CDR2 is LQKENI.

The chain combines TRBV12-5 with TRBJ2-3, with D perhaps matching TRBD2 (6 bases). Germline CDR1 and CDR2: LGHNT and FRNRAP. The V and J ends lost 1 base and 2 bases respectively, with 13 bases between them. The CDR3 is 16 amino acids. CDR3 DNA: TGTGCTAGTGGTTTGGGAGTTAGCGGCTACACAGATACGCAGTATTTT. Translated, it gives CASGLGVSGYTDTQYF.

V usage is TRBV5-1 and J usage is TRBJ1-5; 11 nucleotides agree with TRBD1. There are 14 residues in the CDR3. CDR1 is SGHRS, CDR2 YFSETQ, per germline. Losses at the gene ends were 0 bases for V and 9 bases for J; bases not matched to a gene: 2. The CDR3 coding sequence is TGCGCCAGCAGCTTGGAGGGACAGGGGGGGCCCCAGCATTTT. This encodes CASSLEGQGGPQHF.

The V and J genes are TRBV30 and TRBJ1-4; D is undetermined. CDR1 is GTSNPN, CDR2 SVGIG, per germline (reference sequence). The germline V and J ends were trimmed by 3 bases and 0 bases, with 8 bases remaining between them. The CDR3 is 14 amino acids. The DNA for the CDR3 is TGTGCCTGGAGGGTGAGCCCAACTAATGAAAAACTGTTTTTT. Translation: CAWRVSPTNEKLFF.

The V and J genes are TRBV28 and TRBJ1-5; TRBD1 is a possible D gene (6 bases). The CDR3 loop spans 14 amino acids. The germline V and J ends were trimmed by 6 bases and 7 bases, with 16 bases remaining between them. Germline CDR1 reads MDHEN; CDR2 reads SYDVKM. Here the CDR3 DNA reads TGTGCCAGCAGCCCAAAACAGGGCCGACAGCCCCAGCATTTT. Amino acid sequence: CASSPKQGRQPQHF.

CDR3 in amino acids: CASSPPFGSNEQYF. CDR3 DNA sequence: TGTGCCAGCTCACCACCTTTCGGTAGCAACGAGCAGTACTTC. This chain joins TRBV18 and TRBJ2-7; D not certain. The CDR3 covers 14 residues. V lost 0 bases and J lost 5, with 11 bases in between. Germline V gene data show CDR1 as KGHSH and CDR2 as LQKENI.

The genes are TRBV5-1 and TRBJ1-2; TRBD1 agrees at 11 bases. CDR1 is SGHRS, CDR2 YFSETQ, per germline. After removal of 5 bases from V and 4 bases from J, the junction contained 7 bases not matched to a gene. The CDR3 is 15 amino acids. The CDR3 nucleotides are TGCGCCAGCAGAAAGGACAGGGGGCTTGTCTATGGCTACACCTTC. Translation: CASRKDRGLVYGYTF.

The chain joins TRBV10-1 to TRBJ1-6; D uncertain. This CDR3 is built from 12 residues. CDR1 and CDR2 (germline): WNHNN, SYGVQD (reference sequence). Trimming cost V 1 base and J 5 bases, with 0 bases left between them. CDR3 residues: CASSEYNSPLHF. CDR3 DNA: TGCGCCAGCAGTGAGTATAATTCACCCCTCCACTTT.

The CDR3 region is CASRGNRGRDTEAFF. CDR3 DNA sequence: TGTGCCAGCAGAGGGAACAGGGGACGAGACACTGAAGCTTTCTTT. The chain is built from TRBV6-6 and TRBJ1-1, with 7 bases identical to TRBD1. Germline CDR1 reads MNHNY; CDR2 reads SVGAGI (reference sequence). The CDR3 loop spans 15 amino acids. V gave up 6 bases and J gave up 3 bases; unmatched junction bases: 10.

The chain links TRBV28 to TRBJ2-1; TRBD2 matches at 11 bases. V shed 5 bases and J 0 bases; nucleotides not matched to a gene: 0. The CDR3 loop spans 15 amino acids. The germline CDR1 and CDR2 sequences are MDHEN and SYDVKM. CDR3 bases: TGTGCCAGCAGTCTAGCGGGAGGCTCCTACAATGAGCAGTTCTTC. The encoded protein is CASSLAGGSYNEQFF.